Shown below are 17 T cell receptor beta chains from a single sample sequenced in a study of blood T cell repertoires in COVID-19. The assay was immunoSEQ multiplex PCR, and TCRdb's table has in-frame clones only and misses some. Of 200,000 or so clones listed, 80% to 90% are singletons. The material sequenced was peripheral blood. Every receptor here comes from a man aged 50 or older with acute or convalescent COVID-19.

The chain links TRBV5-1 to TRBJ2-2; 9 bases are a match to TRBD2. The germline CDR1 and CDR2 sequences are SGHRS and YFSETQ. Unmatched junction bases numbered 10, after V lost 3 bases and J lost 7 bases. The CDR3 is 16 amino acids. CDR3 region: CASSSSGGNPIGELFF. The CDR3, as DNA: TGCGCCAGCAGCTCCAGCGGGGGGAACCCTATCGGGGAGCTGTTTTTT. The full variable domain, with the rest looked up from reference TRBV5-1 and TRBJ2-2, is KAGVTQTPRYLIKTRGQQVTLSCSPISGHRSVSWYQQTPGQGLQFLFEYFSETQRNKGNFPGRFSGRQFSNSRSEMNVSTLELGDSALYLCASSSSGGNPIGELFFGEGSRLTVL.

CDR3 region: CASSPLGTEAFF. CDR3 coding DNA: TGTGCCAGCAGCCCACTCGGCACTGAAGCTTTCTTT. The rearrangement joins TRBV7-6 to TRBJ1-1; D uncertain. The length of the CDR3 is 12 residues. The ends were cut back, 5 bases at V and 4 bases at J, with 8 bases in the middle. Looked up from germline, CDR1 is SGHVS and CDR2 is FNYEAQ.

The V call is TRBV6-1, the J call TRBJ1-2; D might be TRBD1 (6 bases). Germline assignment: CDR1 MNHNS and CDR2 SASEGT. The CDR3 is 16 amino acids. The V end lost 1 base, the J end lost 7 bases, and 19 bases lay between the germline ends. Here the CDR3 reads CASSEGPVGGAGGYTF. CDR3 nucleotide sequence: TGTGCCAGCAGTGAAGGACCTGTAGGGGGGGCCGGTGGCTACACCTTC.

The V call is TRBV11-3, the J call TRBJ2-1; D perhaps matches TRBD1 (5 bases). This CDR3 has 13 amino acids. Trimming stripped 2 bases from V and 8 bases from J, with 10 bases between. The V gene's germline CDR1 is SGHNT and CDR2 YENEEA. The CDR3 nucleotides read TGTGCCAGCAGCTTACGTTGGGGCGATGAGCAGTTCTTC. Protein product: CASSLRWGDEQFF.

The V and J genes are TRBV2 and TRBJ1-1; 9 nucleotides align to TRBD1. Unmatched junction bases numbered 6, after V lost 8 bases and J lost 2 bases. Per germline, CDR1 SNHLY and CDR2 FYNNEI. The CDR3 contains 14 residues. The CDR3 sequence is CASGTGRLNTEAFF. Written as DNA, the CDR3 is TGTGCCAGCGGGACAGGGCGATTAAACACTGAAGCTTTCTTT.

The gene calls are TRBV4-2 and TRBJ2-3, with D hard to call. Per the germline V gene, CDR1 is LGHNA and CDR2 is YNFKEQ. This CDR3 contains 18 residues. Trimming shortened V by 1 base and J by 4 bases, and 21 bases separated the two germline ends. CDR3 sequence (DNA): TGTGCCAGCAGCCAAGGCCAGGCAGGCTCCTTCGGCTCAGATACGCAGTATTTT. Translated: CASSQGQAGSFGSDTQYF.

Notes on this clone: Other DNA sequences from this sample encode an identical CDR3 as well. This sequence joins TRBV30 and TRBJ1-6; TRBD1 might be the D (6 bases). Germline lookup yields CDR1 GTSNPN and CDR2 SVGIG (reference sequence). This CDR3 comprises 13 residues. V shed 0 bases and J shed 7 bases, with 7 bases lying between them. The CDR3 region has the DNA TGTGCCTGGAGTGTACAGGGCAATTCACCCCTCCACTTT. This translates into CAWSVQGNSPLHF. Full variable domain (remainder filled in from reference TRBV30 and TRBJ1-6): SQTIHQWPATLVQPVGSPLSLECTVEGTSNPNLYWYRQAAGRGLQLLFYSVGIGQISSEVPQNLSASRPQDRQFILSSKKLLLSDSGFYLCAWSVQGNSPLHFGNGTRLTVT.

This sequence joins TRBV5-6 and TRBJ2-7; D is undetermined. Germline V gene sequence: CDR1 SGHDT, CDR2 YYEEEE. The CDR3 consists of 14 residues. Trimming stripped 0 bases from V and 1 base from J, with 8 bases between. CDR3 in DNA: TGTGCCAGCAGCTTGGGGAGTCTATCCTACGAGCAGTACTTC. Translating gives CASSLGSLSYEQYF. Full variable domain (rest looked up from reference TRBV5-6 and TRBJ2-7): DAGVTQSPTHLIKTRGQQVTLRCSPKSGHDTVSWYQQALGQGPQFIFQYYEEEERQRGNFPDRFSGHQFPNYSSELNVNALLLGDSALYLCASSLGSLSYEQYFGPGTRLTVT.

This chain connects TRBV4-1 to TRBJ1-1; possible D gene TRBD1, 5 bases. This CDR3 has 16 amino acids. The V and J ends lost 2 bases and 2 bases respectively, with 15 bases between them. Germline CDR1 is MGHRA and CDR2 is YSYEKL. CDR3 in DNA: TGCGCCAGCAGCCAATATTATAAAGACAGTAACACTGAAGCTTTCTTT. This gives the protein CASSQYYKDSNTEAFF.

The chain joins TRBV30 to TRBJ1-1; D is unclear. Germline-derived CDR1 and CDR2 are GTSNPN and SVGIG (reference sequence). The CDR3 runs 11 residues. V was pared by 1 base and J by 3 bases, with 3 bases between. This CDR3 reads CAWSAYTEAFF. In DNA form, the CDR3 reads TGTGCCTGGAGTGCTTACACTGAAGCTTTCTTT.

The chain combines TRBV7-9 with TRBJ1-6; 7 nucleotides match TRBD1. The CDR3 is 16 amino acids. CDR1 is SEHNR, CDR2 FQNEAQ, per germline (reference sequence). Losses at the gene ends were 5 bases for V and 0 bases for J; bases not matched to a gene: 4. The CDR3 here is CASSGAGGSYNSPLHF. DNA for the CDR3: TGTGCCAGCAGCGGCGCAGGGGGCTCCTATAATTCACCCCTCCACTTT.

The chain joins TRBV5-1 to TRBJ2-1, with 10 bases fitting TRBD1. V lost 0 bases to trimming and J lost 5 bases; unmatched junction nucleotides: 5. Germline CDR1 SGHRS, CDR2 YFSETQ. The CDR3 is made up of 16 amino acids. The DNA of the CDR3 is TGCGCCAGCAGCTTGGAAGACAGGGGGCTTAACAATGAGCAGTTCTTC. This codes for CASSLEDRGLNNEQFF. The variable domain in full, completed from reference TRBV5-1 and TRBJ2-1, reads KAGVTQTPRYLIKTRGQQVTLSCSPISGHRSVSWYQQTPGQGLQFLFEYFSETQRNKGNFPGRFSGRQFSNSRSEMNVSTLELGDSALYLCASSLEDRGLNNEQFFGPGTRLTVL.

CDR3 sequence reads: CASSYLQGPNTEAFF. DNA for the CDR3: TGTGCCAGCAGTTACTTACAGGGTCCGAACACTGAAGCTTTCTTT. J is TRBJ1-1 and V is TRBV6-6, with a tentative D call TRBD1 (6 bases). Trimming left V 1 base short and J 1 base short, with 10 bases between. Germline V gene lookup returns CDR1 MNHNY and CDR2 SVGAGI (reference sequence). This CDR3 has 15 residues.

J is TRBJ1-2 and V is TRBV7-9; 12 bases agree with TRBD1. The CDR3 contains 16 residues. J was trimmed by 3 bases and V by 10 bases; bases with no gene match: 12. Looked up from germline, CDR1 is SEHNR and CDR2 is FQNEAQ (reference sequence). CDR3: CAIDAGTGGPYYGYTF. CDR3 nucleotide sequence: TGTGCCATCGACGCCGGGACAGGGGGCCCCTACTATGGCTACACCTTC.

This clone has just one count. The chain joins TRBV5-4 to TRBJ1-4; 10 bases line up with TRBD1. The CDR3 runs to 16 residues. J was trimmed by 0 bases and V by 5 bases; bases with no gene match: 4. Germline lookup yields CDR1 SGHNT and CDR2 YYREEE (reference sequence). For the CDR3, the DNA is TGTGCCAGCAGTCGGGACAGGGGTGCAACTAATGAAAAACTGTTTTTT. This gives the protein CASSRDRGATNEKLFF.

In DNA form, the CDR3 reads TGTGCCAGCAGTTCACAGGGCGGGGGGAATTCACCCCTCCACTTT. Amino acid sequence: CASSSQGGGNSPLHF. The chain combines TRBV6-5 with TRBJ1-6; a weak D match, TRBD1 (6 bases). CDR3 length equals 15 residues. Trimming took 4 bases from V and 7 from J, leaving 14 bases between them. Per germline, CDR1 MNHEY and CDR2 SVGAGI.

This clone was observed a few times. The chain uses TRBV19 and TRBJ1-1; TRBD1 matches at 7 bases. Trimming took 6 bases from V and 1 from J; bases not matched to a gene: 5. Looked up from germline, CDR1 is LNHDA and CDR2 is SQIVND (reference sequence). The CDR3 spans 14 residues. In nucleotides, the CDR3 is TGTGCCAGTAGCCCGGGACAGACGAACACTGAAGCTTTCTTT. Translated: CASSPGQTNTEAFF.